This paragraph covers one T cell receptor (beta chain) sequence. Its antigen remains unknown. Germline values: CDR1 SNHLY, CDR2 FYNNEI. The CDR3 runs to 12 residues. The V end was cut by 6 bases, the J end by 5 bases, with 10 bases between. The sample originates from a study of CD8+ T cells in alopecia areata. Overall study results and limits: For patients receiving tofacitinib, scalp clonality and expanded CD8+ clones among the top 100 significantly decreased.

Following RNA extraction, reverse transcription yielded cDNA that acted as the sequencing template. Method: immunoSEQ multiplex PCR; TCRdb's copy keeps in-frame clones and lacks some. The sample has about 270,000 clones, about 62% seen once. The treatment: oral pan-JAK inhibitor, 5-10 mg twice daily. V gene TRBV2 combines with J gene TRBJ1-2, with D maybe TRBD1 (6 bases). This clonotype was sampled from a human donor with alopecia areata. Sequenced here: CD4+ T cells sorted from blood, sampled at approximately week 52, from a patient treated with tofacitinib. The CDR3 DNA sequence: TGTGCCAGCAGCTGGACAGCTTATGGCTACACCTTC. Amino acids: CASSWTAYGYTF.